This TCR beta chain was recovered during a study of blood T cells in healthy people across ages. The study, taken as a whole, reports: With donor CMV status unknown, expanded clonotype changes were possibly confounded.

A J-beta primer mix and a sample-barcoded 5' primer were used in a second PCR of roughly 6 to 11 cycles. Sequencing of every sample gave 3 million or more CDR3-containing paired-end reads. Via MiXCR, TCRdb re-called the 5' RACE reads, giving one row per CDR3 protein. This sample has around 820,000 distinct CDR3 sequences, with roughly 25% found just once. On this clonotype: What it recognizes is unknown. A junction boundary mismatches the germline segment, possibly from a read error.

For every donor, a draw yielded approximately 9.8 milliliters of peripheral blood. At least 5.5 micrograms of total RNA were extracted per sample. These data also formed part of another study, on T cells of mothers and their children.

The sequenced sample consisted of blood. This clonotype was obtained from a boy younger than 18 in good health.

CDR3 nucleotide sequence: TGTGCCAGCAGTTCGAGGACGGCGGAAAACTATGGCAACACCTTC. Translated, it gives CASSSRTAENYGNTF. The genes are TRBV28 and TRBJ1-2; D is uncertain. Germline assignment: CDR1 MDHEN and CDR2 SYDVKM. The length of the CDR3 is 15 residues.